Below are 3 T cell receptor beta chains sequenced from a single sample in a study of CD8 T cells in Susac syndrome. RNA amounts of 0.5 to 1 ug underwent reverse transcription with random hexamers. TCRdb re-called the immunoSEQ multiplex PCR reads with MiXCR, one entry per CDR3 protein. The sample includes approximately 150,000 distinct CDR3 sequences, around 93% of them seen just once. Sample: CD4+ T cells from PBMCs. The source is a human donor with multiple sclerosis.

The gene calls are TRBV12-3 or TRBV12-4 and TRBJ1-1; TRBD1 matches 10 bases. The length of the CDR3 is 15 residues. Trimming took 2 bases from V and 3 from J; bases not matched to a gene: 3. The CDR3 DNA reads TGTGCCAGCAGTTTATGGGGACAGGGGTACACTGAAGCTTTCTTT. Protein product: CASSLWGQGYTEAFF.

This clonotype was recorded a few times. The V gene is TRBV5-4, the J gene TRBJ2-2; 16 bases map to TRBD2. Germline trimming cut 4 bases from V and 6 bases from J; bases unmatched to any gene: 3. The CDR3 extends over 16 amino acids. Germline V gene lookup returns CDR1 SGHNT and CDR2 YYREEE (reference sequence). The CDR3 DNA reads as TGTGCCAGCAGCCTGGGACTAGCGGGAGGGCCCGGGGAGCTGTTTTTT. Its protein product is CASSLGLAGGPGELFF.

The chain carries TRBV5-1 and TRBJ1-6, with a weak D call TRBD1 (6 bases). Germline CDR1 SGHRS, CDR2 YFSETQ. The CDR3 is 15 residues long. V dropped 1 base and J dropped 5 bases, with 10 bases sitting between them. CDR3 amino acids: CASSLSGADNSPLHF. CDR3 nucleotide sequence: TGCGCCAGCAGCTTGTCGGGGGCTGATAATTCACCCCTCCACTTT. Looking up the rest from reference TRBV5-1 and TRBJ1-6 gives the full variable domain: KAGVTQTPRYLIKTRGQQVTLSCSPISGHRSVSWYQQTPGQGLQFLFEYFSETQRNKGNFPGRFSGRQFSNSRSEMNVSTLELGDSALYLCASSLSGADNSPLHFGNGTRLTVT.